The clone carrying this TCR beta chain is labeled as medium-sized (0.01 to 0.1%). The same CDR3 can be traced to other DNA sequences in this sample. This sample was included in a study of blood T cell repertoires in COVID-19. Study details: COVID-19 samples, acute and convalescent, were from the United States, Italy and Spain.

The germline V gene encodes CDR1 GTSNPN and CDR2 SVGIG (reference sequence). This CDR3 has 13 residues. Between the trimmed V and J ends, which lost 1 base and 4 bases, there was a span of 8 bases. Per the study methods: Amplification of reference gene primers was used by the study to estimate nucleated cell counts. Data came from immunoSEQ multiplex PCR; TCRdb stores just in-frame clones and leaves some out. V and J calls and clone size come straight from that table; D and trimming were deduced from the DNA. The sample consists of roughly 180,000 clones, 80% of them appearing once. This sequence was found in a man in his 60s who had been exposed to COVID-19. The chain links TRBV30 to TRBJ1-5; TRBD1 is a possible D gene (5 bases). Material: PBMCs or T cells enriched from blood (not recorded which). CDR3 nucleotide sequence: TGTGCCTGGAGTGGGGGGGATAATCAGCCCCAGCATTTT. As protein: CAWSGGDNQPQHF.